Only a few counts were recorded for the clone carrying this T cell receptor (beta chain). The second PCR ran about 6 to 11 cycles with a sample-barcoded 5' primer and J-beta primers. The authors tagged each cDNA molecule using a template-switch adaptor with 12 random nucleotides. From the 5' RACE reads, TCRdb called clonotypes with MiXCR, one entry per CDR3 protein. The repertoire holds more than 650,000 distinct CDR3 sequences, with over 20% as singletons. The CDR3 contains 13 residues. Germline CDR1 is SGHAT and CDR2 is FQNNGV. V gave up 1 base and J gave up 7 bases, with 7 bases separating them. The record originates from a study of blood T cells in healthy people across ages.

Material for sequencing was blood. The genes are TRBV11-2 and TRBJ1-4, with no clear D. This TCR was recovered from a man between 65 and 85 years old in good health. The CDR3 DNA is TGTGCCAGCAGCTTAGTTCAGGTTGAAAAACTGTTTTTT. Its protein product is CASSLVQVEKLFF.